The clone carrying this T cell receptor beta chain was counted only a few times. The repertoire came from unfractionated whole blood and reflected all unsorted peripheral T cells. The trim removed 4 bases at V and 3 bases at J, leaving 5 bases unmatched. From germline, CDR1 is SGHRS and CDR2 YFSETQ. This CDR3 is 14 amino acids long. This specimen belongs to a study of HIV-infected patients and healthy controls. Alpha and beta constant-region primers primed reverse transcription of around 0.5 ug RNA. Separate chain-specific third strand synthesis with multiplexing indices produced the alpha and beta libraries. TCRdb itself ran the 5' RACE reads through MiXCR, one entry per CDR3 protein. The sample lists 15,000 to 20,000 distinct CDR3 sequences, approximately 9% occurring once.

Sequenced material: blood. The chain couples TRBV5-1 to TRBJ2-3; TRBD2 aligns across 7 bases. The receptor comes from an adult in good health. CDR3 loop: CASSPTLATDTQYF. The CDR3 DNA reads TGCGCCAGCAGCCCTACACTAGCGACAGATACGCAGTATTTT.